This T cell receptor beta chain was profiled in a study of cytomegalovirus exposure and HLA in healthy donors. CDR1 and CDR2 from the germline V gene are SGHRS and YFSETQ. The CDR3 is 17 amino acids. V dropped 4 bases and J dropped 5; count of bases not matched to a gene: 11. Produced via immunoSEQ multiplex PCR; TCRdb's table is partial and in-frame only. This table has 70,000 to 95,000 clones, roughly 93% appearing once. These donors were members of the approximately 110-subject validation cohort, a group separate from the approximately 700-subject first cohort. This chain links TRBV5-1 with TRBJ1-4, with 10 positions matching TRBD1. What was sequenced was PBMCs. This receptor was obtained from a young woman in good health and CMV-seronegative. The CDR3 here is CASSATLTGGVNEKLFF. Written as DNA, the CDR3 is TGCGCCAGCAGCGCAACTTTGACAGGGGGCGTAAATGAAAAACTGTTTTTT.